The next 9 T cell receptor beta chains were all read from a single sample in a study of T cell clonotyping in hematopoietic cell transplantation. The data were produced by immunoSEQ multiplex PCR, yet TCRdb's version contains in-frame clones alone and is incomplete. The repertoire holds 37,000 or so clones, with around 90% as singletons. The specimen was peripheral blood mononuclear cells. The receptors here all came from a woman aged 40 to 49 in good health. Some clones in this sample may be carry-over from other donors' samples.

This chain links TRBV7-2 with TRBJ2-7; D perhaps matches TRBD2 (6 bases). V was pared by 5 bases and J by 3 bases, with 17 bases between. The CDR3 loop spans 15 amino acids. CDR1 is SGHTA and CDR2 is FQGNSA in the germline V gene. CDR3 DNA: TGTGCCAGCAGCGCCCGACTAGTAGGGGTCTACGAGCAGTACTTC. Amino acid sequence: CASSARLVGVYEQYF.

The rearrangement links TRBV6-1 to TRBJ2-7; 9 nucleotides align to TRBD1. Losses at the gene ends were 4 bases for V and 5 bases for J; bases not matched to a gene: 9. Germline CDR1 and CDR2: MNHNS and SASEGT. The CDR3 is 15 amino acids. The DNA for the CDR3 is TGTGCCAGCAGTGGGGGGACAGGGATGTTTAACGAGCAGTACTTC. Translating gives CASSGGTGMFNEQYF.

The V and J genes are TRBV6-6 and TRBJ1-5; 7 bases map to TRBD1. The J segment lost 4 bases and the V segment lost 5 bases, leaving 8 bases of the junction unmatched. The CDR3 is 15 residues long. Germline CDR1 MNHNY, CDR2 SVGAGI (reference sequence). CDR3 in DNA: TGTGCCAGCAGTGACACAGGGGTGCGAAATCAGCCCCAGCATTTT. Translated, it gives CASSDTGVRNQPQHF.

CDR3 residues: CASSPGGTGEKLFF. The DNA of the CDR3 is TGTGCCAGCAGCCCCGGGGGTACGGGTGAAAAACTGTTTTTT. The rearrangement joins TRBV2 to TRBJ1-4, with a weak D call TRBD1 (5 bases). Germline V gene sequence: CDR1 SNHLY, CDR2 FYNNEI. CDR3 length: 14 residues. The V and J ends lost 6 bases and 7 bases respectively, with 15 bases between them. Full variable domain (outside the CDR3, taken from reference TRBV2 and TRBJ1-4): EPEVTQTPSHQVTQMGQEVILRCVPISNHLYFYWYRQILGQKVEFLVSFYNNEISEKSEIFDDQFSVERPDGSNFTLKIRSTKLEDSAMYFCASSPGGTGEKLFFGSGTQLSVL.

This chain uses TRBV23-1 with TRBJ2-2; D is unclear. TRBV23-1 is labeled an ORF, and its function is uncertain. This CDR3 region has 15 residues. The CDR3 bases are TGCCCCGAAACTCGGCTGGTGGGCCTCACCGGGGAGCTGTTTTTT. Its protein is CPETRLVGLTGELFF.

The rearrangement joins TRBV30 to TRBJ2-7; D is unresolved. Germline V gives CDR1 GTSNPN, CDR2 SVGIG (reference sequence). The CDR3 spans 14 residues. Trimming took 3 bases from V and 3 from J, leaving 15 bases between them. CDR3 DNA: TGTGCCTGGAGCTTACCGGGTGTGATCTACGAGCAGTACTTC. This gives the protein CAWSLPGVIYEQYF.

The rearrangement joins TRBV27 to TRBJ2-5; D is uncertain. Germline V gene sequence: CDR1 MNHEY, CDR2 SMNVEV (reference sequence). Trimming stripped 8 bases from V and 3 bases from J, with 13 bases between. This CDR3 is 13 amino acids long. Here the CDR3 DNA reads TGTGCCAGCCCACGAGGTCCTGAAGAGACCCAGTACTTC. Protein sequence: CASPRGPEETQYF.

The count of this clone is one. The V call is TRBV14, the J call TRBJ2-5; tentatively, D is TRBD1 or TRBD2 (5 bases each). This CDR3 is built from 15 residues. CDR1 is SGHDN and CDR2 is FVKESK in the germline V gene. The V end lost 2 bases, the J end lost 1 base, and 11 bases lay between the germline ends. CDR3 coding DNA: TGTGCCAGCAGCCAACTGGGACGCGTCCAAGAGACCCAGTACTTC. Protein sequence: CASSQLGRVQETQYF.

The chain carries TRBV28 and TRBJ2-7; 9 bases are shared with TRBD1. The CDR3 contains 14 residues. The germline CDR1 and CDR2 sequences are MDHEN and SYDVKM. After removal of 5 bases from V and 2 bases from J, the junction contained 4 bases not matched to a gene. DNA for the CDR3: TGTGCCAGCAGTAGGACAGGGGACGCCTACGAGCAGTACTTC. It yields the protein CASSRTGDAYEQYF.